The 13 T cell receptor beta chains below were found in one sample sequenced in a study of T cell responses to AZD1222 COVID-19 vaccine. Only in-frame clones appear in the TCRdb table, and some are missing; sequencing was by immunoSEQ multiplex PCR. The table lists roughly 120,000 clones, just over 85% of them singletons. The sequencing here drew on peripheral blood, taken on day 0 of AZD1222 vaccination. These receptors were obtained from an adult in good health.

This clone was seen just once. This chain links TRBV18 with TRBJ1-5, with TRBD1 matching over 7 bases. Germline V gives CDR1 KGHSH, CDR2 LQKENI. V gave up 2 bases and J gave up 5 bases; unmatched junction bases: 6. There are 15 residues in the CDR3. CDR3 DNA: TGTGCCAGCTCACCAAGTCAGGGGGTTGATCAGCCCCAGCATTTT. Translated, it gives CASSPSQGVDQPQHF.

The rearrangement links TRBV30 to TRBJ1-1; D is unresolved. This CDR3 has 13 amino acids. Trimming stripped 2 bases from V and 1 base from J, with 8 bases between. Germline V gives CDR1 GTSNPN, CDR2 SVGIG (reference sequence). CDR3 nucleotides: TGTGCCTGGAGTAGGGCGGAGAACACTGAAGCTTTCTTT. It yields the protein CAWSRAENTEAFF.

The J gene is TRBJ1-5, the V gene TRBV30; the match to TRBD1 covers 7 bases. Unmatched junction bases numbered 14, after V lost 1 base and J lost 11 bases. The germline CDR1 and CDR2 sequences are GTSNPN and SVGIG (reference sequence). CDR3 length: 15 residues. The CDR3 DNA reads TGTGCCTGGAGTGAAACCGGGACAGCCTCTCTCTCCCAGCATTTT. This encodes CAWSETGTASLSQHF.

The rearrangement links TRBV7-2 to TRBJ1-1; D is perhaps TRBD1 (5 bases). Germline V gives CDR1 SGHTA, CDR2 FQGNSA. Trimming shortened V by 1 base and J by 3 bases, and 12 bases separated the two germline ends. This CDR3 has 15 amino acids. The CDR3 spells CASSLVRGVDTEAFF. The CDR3 DNA reads as TGTGCCAGCAGCTTAGTGCGGGGGGTGGACACTGAAGCTTTCTTT. Drawing the rest from reference TRBV7-2 and TRBJ1-1, the complete variable domain is GAGVSQSPSNKVTEKGKDVELRCDPISGHTALYWYRQSLGQGLEFLIYFQGNSAPDKSGLPSDRFSAERTGGSVSTLTIQRTQQEDSAVYLCASSLVRGVDTEAFFGQGTRLTVV.

V gene TRBV9 combines with J gene TRBJ2-1; 14 bases fit TRBD2. There are 20 residues in the CDR3. Germline V lookup: CDR1 SGDLS, CDR2 YYNGEE. Trimming removed 0 bases from V and 2 bases from J; junction bases left unmatched: 10. CDR3 region: CASSVGPGTSGSSTYNEQFF. CDR3 in DNA: TGTGCCAGCAGCGTAGGACCCGGGACTAGCGGGAGCAGTACCTACAATGAGCAGTTCTTC.

The CDR3 region has the DNA TGTGCCAGCAGCCAAGAACGACAGGGGTCCTACGAGCAGTACTTC. This codes for CASSQERQGSYEQYF. The gene calls are TRBV4-2 and TRBJ2-7, with 8 bases that match TRBD1. The ends lost 0 bases at V and 1 base at J; junction bases unmatched: 2. The CDR3 has 15 amino acids. The germline gives CDR1 LGHNA, CDR2 YNFKEQ.

This chain links TRBV5-6 with TRBJ2-2; D unresolved. The CDR3 loop spans 14 amino acids. Trimming stripped 4 bases from V and 5 bases from J, with 12 bases between. Looked up from germline, CDR1 is SGHDT and CDR2 is YYEEEE. The CDR3 protein is CASSPLQRTGELFF. In nucleotides, the CDR3 is TGTGCCAGCAGCCCCCTACAGAGGACCGGGGAGCTGTTTTTT.

This rearrangement joins TRBV6-1 to TRBJ2-3; 8 bases map to TRBD1. Germline V lookup: CDR1 MNHNS, CDR2 SASEGT. The ends lost 2 bases at V and 7 bases at J; junction bases unmatched: 11. This CDR3 has 16 amino acids. DNA of the CDR3: TGTGCCAGCAGTGAAACCGGACAGGGTCCCCTTTATACGCAGTATTTT. Protein: CASSETGQGPLYTQYF.

The chain uses TRBV12-5 and TRBJ1-1; D is ambiguous. The CDR3 has 13 residues. Germline V lookup: CDR1 LGHNT, CDR2 FRNRAP. The V and J ends lost 1 base and 4 bases respectively, with 7 bases between them. The chain's CDR3 is CASGLEHGTEAFF. The DNA of the CDR3 is TGTGCTAGTGGTTTGGAGCACGGCACTGAAGCTTTCTTT.

V gene TRBV29-1 combines with J gene TRBJ2-7; the match to TRBD2 covers 9 bases. V gave up 7 bases and J gave up 6 bases; unmatched junction bases: 13. Germline V CDR1 and CDR2: SQVTM, ANQGSEA. The CDR3 length is 14 residues. The CDR3 sequence: CSGVPSGERGEQYF. The DNA of the CDR3 is TGCAGCGGCGTCCCTAGCGGGGAAAGGGGCGAGCAGTACTTC.

V and J are TRBV11-2 and TRBJ2-1; D remains ambiguous. V lost 1 base, J lost 1 base, and 8 bases lay in between. From germline, CDR1 is SGHAT and CDR2 FQNNGV. The CDR3 is 15 residues long. The chain's CDR3 is CASSLGGISYNEQFF. The CDR3, as DNA: TGTGCCAGCAGCTTAGGTGGGATTTCCTACAATGAGCAGTTCTTC.

A single count supports this clone. The chain employs TRBV11-2 and TRBJ2-7; 7 bases match TRBD1. From germline, CDR1 is SGHAT and CDR2 FQNNGV. J was trimmed by 6 bases and V by 5 bases; bases with no gene match: 7. The CDR3 sequence is 13 residues long. The CDR3 nucleotides read TGTGCCAGCAGCGCCCGACAGGGCACCGAGCAGTACTTC. Translation gives CASSARQGTEQYF.

This clone was detected a few times. Other DNA sequences in this sample translate to the same CDR3. The chain carries TRBV28 and TRBJ1-5; D call uncertain. Deletions cut 6 bases from V and 7 bases from J, with 10 bases between. In germline, CDR1 is MDHEN, CDR2 SYDVKM. This CDR3 is 12 amino acids long. This chain's CDR3 is CASRSGTQPQHF. DNA of the CDR3: TGTGCCAGCAGATCAGGAACCCAGCCCCAGCATTTT.